What follows are 16 T cell receptor beta chains derived from one specimen sequenced in a study of T-cell memory formation after mild COVID-19. From the 5' RACE reads, TCRdb called clonotypes with MiXCR, one entry per CDR3 protein. In the table there are approximately 500,000 distinct CDR3 sequences, roughly 25% of which are singletons. The sample comprised PBMCs or a T cell subset sorted from them (not recorded which). The receptors were sampled from an adult woman who had mild COVID-19 (a few samples of this study predate the infection). Cell type and time point are not known.

V is TRBV2 and J is TRBJ2-1; TRBD2 agrees at 11 bases. Trimming cost V 6 bases and J 4 bases; bases outside gene matches: 5. CDR1 SNHLY and CDR2 FYNNEI come from the germline V gene. This CDR3 has 15 residues. CDR3 DNA: TGTGCCAGCAGACTCACTAGCGGGAGATACAATGAGCAGTTCTTC. This sequence encodes CASRLTSGRYNEQFF. Drawing the rest from reference TRBV2 and TRBJ2-1, the complete variable domain is EPEVTQTPSHQVTQMGQEVILRCVPISNHLYFYWYRQILGQKVEFLVSFYNNEISEKSEIFDDQFSVERPDGSNFTLKIRSTKLEDSAMYFCASRLTSGRYNEQFFGPGTRLTVL.

For the CDR3, the DNA is TGTGCCAGCAGTCCGGGGACTAGCGGTTACTACAATGAGCAGTTCTTC. Its protein product is CASSPGTSGYYNEQFF. The chain links TRBV12-3 or TRBV12-4 to TRBJ2-1, with 11 nucleotides matching TRBD2. This CDR3 is 16 amino acids long. With 5 bases clipped from V and 3 bases from J, the junction kept 6 bases outside the gene matches.

In the case of this clonotype: Relative to the germline gene, one junction end is altered; a read error may explain this. The chain has TRBV5-1 and TRBJ2-5, with unresolved D. CDR1 and CDR2 (germline): SGHRS, YFSETQ. CDR3 length equals 15 residues. DNA of the CDR3: TGCGCCAGCAGCTCTATGAGCCCTCAAACGGCTCCCCTGGACTTC. As protein: CASSSMSPQTAPLDF.

The chain joins TRBV29-1 to TRBJ1-2; possibly TRBD1 for D (5 bases). The length of the CDR3 is 12 residues. Between the trimmed V and J ends, which lost 5 bases and 4 bases, there was a span of 11 bases. Per germline, CDR1 SQVTM and CDR2 ANQGSEA. The DNA of the CDR3 is TGCAGCGTTTTGAACAGGCCCTATGGCTACACCTTC. Translating gives CSVLNRPYGYTF. The whole variable domain, remainder taken from reference TRBV29-1 and TRBJ1-2, is SAVISQKPSRDICQRGTSLTIQCQVDSQVTMMFWYRQQPGQSLTLIATANQGSEATYESGFVIDKFPISRPNLTFSTLTVSNMSPEDSSIYLCSVLNRPYGYTFGSGTRLTVV.

The chain recombines TRBV2 with TRBJ1-1, with D possibly TRBD1 on 5 matching bases. CDR1 SNHLY and CDR2 FYNNEI come from the germline V gene. Trimming pared 6 bases from V and 5 bases from J, leaving 19 bases between. This CDR3 region has 15 residues. CDR3 amino acids: CASSPPGAEGTEAFF. The CDR3 bases are TGTGCCAGCAGCCCCCCCGGGGCCGAGGGAACTGAAGCTTTCTTT.

This clonotype was seen a handful of times. Here the CDR3 reads CASRRGDSTDTQYF. The CDR3 nucleotides read TGTGCCAGCAGACGCGGCGATAGCACAGATACGCAGTATTTT. The chain employs TRBV7-9 and TRBJ2-3; no firm D call. The CDR3 length is 14 residues. Trimming cost V 6 bases and J 0 bases, with 10 bases left between them. Germline V gives CDR1 SEHNR, CDR2 FQNEAQ (reference sequence).

This clonotype was recorded many times. The chain joins TRBV7-3 to TRBJ1-1; D gene ambiguous. The germline V and J ends were trimmed by 5 bases and 6 bases, with 16 bases remaining between them. CDR1 and CDR2 from the germline V gene are SGHTA and FQGTGA. This CDR3 has 14 residues. This CDR3 is CASSPGPGGAEAFF. CDR3 DNA sequence: TGTGCCAGCAGCCCCGGCCCAGGTGGCGCTGAAGCTTTCTTT.

J is TRBJ2-1 and V is TRBV20-1; D is unclear. The CDR3 has 15 amino acids. Germline V CDR1 and CDR2: DFQATT, SNEGSKA (reference sequence). V gave up 0 bases and J gave up 9 bases, with 18 bases separating them. CDR3 in amino acids: CSARDWAASRTEQFF. CDR3 bases: TGCAGTGCTAGAGATTGGGCGGCTAGTCGCACTGAGCAGTTCTTC.

This chain joins TRBV15 and TRBJ1-5; 7 bases agree with TRBD1. The CDR3 totals 16 residues. CDR1 and CDR2 from the germline V gene are LNHNV and YYDKDF (reference sequence). The V gene end was trimmed by 0 bases and the J gene end by 4 bases; junction bases not matched to a gene: 6. Here the CDR3 DNA reads TGTGCCACCAGCAGAGAGCCGGGACAGACGAATCAGCCCCAGCATTTT. This codes for CATSREPGQTNQPQHF.

This clonotype came up a few times. The J gene is TRBJ1-1, the V gene TRBV5-4, with D possibly being TRBD1 (6 bases). CDR1 and CDR2 (germline): SGHNT, YYREEE (reference sequence). Between the trimmed V and J ends, which lost 3 bases and 1 base, there was a span of 10 bases. The CDR3 contains 14 residues. The CDR3 sequence: CASSSGHSNTEAFF. The CDR3 DNA reads TGTGCCAGCAGCTCGGGACACTCGAACACTGAAGCTTTCTTT.

The chain carries TRBV10-3 and TRBJ2-7; D is undetermined. V lost 3 bases and J 2 bases, leaving 2 bases between the germline ends. This CDR3 has 11 amino acids. CDR1 and CDR2 from the germline V gene are ENHRY and SYGVKD. For the CDR3, the DNA is TGTGCCATCAGTGATGCCTACGAGCAGTACTTC. Translated: CAISDAYEQYF.

This chain connects TRBV3-1 to TRBJ2-3; D gene uncertain. This CDR3 is 13 amino acids long. V was shortened by 1 base and J by 4 bases, with 6 bases between the two germline ends. The germline CDR1 and CDR2 sequences are LGHDT and YNNKEL (reference sequence). The CDR3 sequence is CASSQAGPDTQYF. In nucleotides, the CDR3 is TGTGCCAGCAGCCAAGCCGGTCCAGATACGCAGTATTTT.

This chain links TRBV5-1 with TRBJ2-7; TRBD1 is a possible D gene (6 bases). Between the trimmed V and J ends, which lost 4 bases and 6 bases, there was a span of 20 bases. Germline-derived CDR1 and CDR2 are SGHRS and YFSETQ. The CDR3 spans 15 residues. The CDR3 region has the DNA TGCGCCAGCAGCCCAGCCCATGAAGGGACACTCGAGCAGTACTTC. This gives the protein CASSPAHEGTLEQYF.

The chain couples TRBV29-1 to TRBJ2-7; D is uncertain. The CDR3 length is 13 residues. Germline-derived CDR1 and CDR2 are SQVTM and ANQGSEA. V lost 7 bases to trimming and J lost 0 bases, with 13 bases between them. CDR3 protein: CSALTDRSYEQYF. CDR3 sequence (DNA): TGCAGCGCCCTGACCGACCGCTCCTACGAGCAGTACTTC.

This sequence joins TRBV7-6 and TRBJ2-7, with TRBD2 identical over 7 bases. Germline V gene sequence: CDR1 SGHVS, CDR2 FNYEAQ. Germline trimming cut 0 bases from V and 0 bases from J; bases unmatched to any gene: 5. This CDR3 region has 16 residues. CDR3 nucleotides: TGTGCCAGCAGCTTAGCCGTCGGCGGGAGCTCCTACGAGCAGTACTTC. It is translated as CASSLAVGGSSYEQYF. Full variable domain (missing parts from reference TRBV7-6 and TRBJ2-7): GAGVSQSPRYKVTKRGQDVALRCDPISGHVSLYWYRQALGQGPEFLTYFNYEAQQDKSGLPNDRFSAERPEGSISTLTIQRTEQRDSAMYRCASSLAVGGSSYEQYFGPGTRLTVT.

The table lists this clonotype with a few counts. The chain couples TRBV4-1 to TRBJ2-3; either TRBD1 or TRBD2 may supply D (6 bases each). Trimming took 1 base from V and 0 from J, leaving 11 bases between them. The V gene's germline CDR1 is MGHRA and CDR2 YSYEKL. There are 16 residues in the CDR3. The CDR3 region has the DNA TGCGCCAGCAGCCAAGTCGAGGGGGGCAGCACAGATACGCAGTATTTT. This translates into CASSQVEGGSTDTQYF.